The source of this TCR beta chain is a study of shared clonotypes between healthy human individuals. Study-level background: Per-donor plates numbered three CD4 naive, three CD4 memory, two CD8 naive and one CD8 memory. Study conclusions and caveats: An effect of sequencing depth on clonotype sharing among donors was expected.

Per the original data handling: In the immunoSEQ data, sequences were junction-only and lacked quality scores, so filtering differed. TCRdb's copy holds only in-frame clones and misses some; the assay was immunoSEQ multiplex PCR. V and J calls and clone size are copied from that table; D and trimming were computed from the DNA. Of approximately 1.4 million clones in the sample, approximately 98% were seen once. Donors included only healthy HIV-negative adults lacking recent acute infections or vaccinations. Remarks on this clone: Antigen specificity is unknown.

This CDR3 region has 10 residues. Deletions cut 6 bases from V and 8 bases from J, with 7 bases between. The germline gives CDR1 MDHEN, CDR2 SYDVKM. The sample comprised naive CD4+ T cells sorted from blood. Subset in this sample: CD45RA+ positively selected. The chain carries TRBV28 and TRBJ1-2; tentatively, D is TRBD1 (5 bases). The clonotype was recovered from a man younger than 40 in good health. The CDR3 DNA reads TGTGCCAGCAGGTCAGGGGGCTACACCTTC. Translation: CASRSGGYTF.